This is a list of T cell receptor beta chains from one sample in a study of glioma-infiltrating T cells. Each CDR3 protein is one row after TCRdb ran MiXCR on the multiplex PCR reads. The sample consists of about 210,000 distinct CDR3 sequences, more than 30% of them appearing once. Sequenced input: glioma tissue, nonneoplastic brain tissue, or PBMCs (not recorded which). The receptors were sampled from a human donor with low-grade glioma or glioblastoma, undergoing nonglioma brain surgery, or in good health (not recorded which). Both conserved end residues are part of each CDR3. The order of the fields is J gene, D gene, V gene, clone size, CDR3 protein, CDR3 DNA. The D gene is left open where the match is weak. Part of the rows lack a size; the others show once, few, many or a class for expanded clones.

j_call: TRBJ1-1; d_call: TRBD1; v_call: TRBV5-1; clone_size: many; cdr3_aa: CASSLAGTAEAFF; cdr3_nt: TGCGCCAGCAGCTTGGCGGGGACAGCTGAAGCTTTCTTT
j_call: TRBJ1-5; d_call: TRBD1; v_call: TRBV28; clone_size: many; cdr3_aa: CASSSGQGGQPQHF; cdr3_nt: TGTGCCAGCAGTTCGGGACAGGGGGGTCAGCCCCAGCATTTT
j_call: TRBJ2-1; d_call: .; v_call: TRBV2; clone_size: many; cdr3_aa: CASLAVRDNEQFF; cdr3_nt: TGTGCCAGCCTGGCGGTCAGGGACAATGAGCAGTTCTTC
j_call: TRBJ2-3; d_call: .; v_call: TRBV5-1; clone_size: .; cdr3_aa: CASSLVVTGPTDTQYF; cdr3_nt: TGCGCCAGCAGCTTGGTGGTAACGGGGCCCACAGATACGCAGTATTTT
j_call: TRBJ2-5; d_call: .; v_call: TRBV29-1; clone_size: few; cdr3_aa: CSVGAGEETQYF; cdr3_nt: TGCAGCGTGGGGGCAGGGGAAGAGACCCAGTACTTC
j_call: TRBJ1-5; d_call: .; v_call: TRBV7-2; clone_size: many; cdr3_aa: CASSPQAGGNQPQHF; cdr3_nt: TGTGCCAGCAGTCCGCAGGCTGGGGGGAATCAGCCCCAGCATTTT
j_call: TRBJ1-2; d_call: TRBD1; v_call: TRBV6-2/TRBV6-3; clone_size: many; cdr3_aa: CASSYWTGASSISGYTF; cdr3_nt: TGTGCCAGCAGTTACTGGACAGGGGCCTCCTCTATCTCTGGCTACACCTTC
j_call: TRBJ2-1; d_call: .; v_call: TRBV10-2; clone_size: few; cdr3_aa: CASSDFVGRGEQFF; cdr3_nt: TGCGCCAGCAGTGACTTCGTCGGGAGAGGTGAGCAGTTCTTC
j_call: TRBJ2-4; d_call: .; v_call: TRBV7-2; clone_size: many; cdr3_aa: CASSQDSSGIQYF; cdr3_nt: TGTGCCAGCAGCCAAGACAGTAGTGGCATTCAGTACTTC
j_call: TRBJ1-2; d_call: TRBD1; v_call: TRBV2; clone_size: many; cdr3_aa: CASSEAKGATNYGYTF; cdr3_nt: TGTGCCAGCAGTGAGGCGAAGGGGGCAACTAACTATGGCTACACCTTC
j_call: TRBJ2-3; d_call: .; v_call: TRBV6-1; clone_size: .; cdr3_aa: CASSEQAHTDKKYF; cdr3_nt: TGTGCCAGCAGTGAACAAGCTCACACAGATAAGAAGTATTTT
j_call: TRBJ2-6; d_call: TRBD1; v_call: TRBV6-1; clone_size: many; cdr3_aa: CASSRTGYSGANVLTF; cdr3_nt: TGTGCCAGCAGTCGGACAGGTTACTCTGGGGCCAACGTCCTGACTTTC
j_call: TRBJ2-1; d_call: .; v_call: TRBV9; clone_size: few; cdr3_aa: CASSSQHSEQFF; cdr3_nt: TGTGCCAGCAGCTCGCAGCATAGTGAGCAGTTCTTC
j_call: TRBJ2-1; d_call: .; v_call: TRBV27; clone_size: .; cdr3_aa: CASGPRASIGNKQFF; cdr3_nt: TGTGCCAGCGGCCCGAGGGCTAGTATTGGCAATAAGCAGTTCTTC
j_call: TRBJ2-1; d_call: TRBD2; v_call: TRBV5-4; clone_size: .; cdr3_aa: CASSLTSESSYNEQFF; cdr3_nt: TGCGCCAGCAGCTTGACTAGCGAGAGCTCCTACAATGAGCAGTTCTTC
j_call: TRBJ2-1; d_call: .; v_call: TRBV6-2/TRBV6-3; clone_size: .; cdr3_aa: CASSSPLEGHSEKFF; cdr3_nt: TGTGCCAGCAGTTCGCCACTAGAGGGTCACAGTGAGAAGTTCTTC
j_call: TRBJ2-7; d_call: TRBD2; v_call: TRBV4-2; clone_size: many; cdr3_aa: CASSQELLAGGRGNEQYF; cdr3_nt: TGTGCCAGCAGCCAAGAACTCCTAGCGGGAGGGCGTGGAAACGAGCAGTACTTC
j_call: TRBJ1-3; d_call: .; v_call: TRBV7-9; clone_size: .; cdr3_aa: CASSWDRSGNTIYF; cdr3_nt: TGTGCCAGCAGCTGGGACCGCTCTGGAAACACCATATATTTT
j_call: TRBJ2-7; d_call: .; v_call: TRBV7-2; clone_size: .; cdr3_aa: CASSLDHNEQYF; cdr3_nt: TGTGCCAGCAGCTTAGACCATAACGAGCAGTACTTC
j_call: TRBJ2-7; d_call: TRBD1; v_call: TRBV5-1; clone_size: .; cdr3_aa: CASSWGAGQGSYEQYF; cdr3_nt: TGCGCCAGCAGCTGGGGAGCGGGACAGGGCTCCTACGAGCAGTACTTC
j_call: TRBJ2-7; d_call: TRBD2; v_call: TRBV6-2/TRBV6-3; clone_size: many; cdr3_aa: CASRGSGRVYEQYF; cdr3_nt: TGTGCCAGCAGAGGTAGCGGGAGGGTCTACGAGCAGTACTTC
j_call: TRBJ2-3; d_call: .; v_call: TRBV28; clone_size: many; cdr3_aa: CTSIQGSSGDTQYF; cdr3_nt: TGTACCAGCATTCAGGGATCCTCCGGAGATACGCAGTATTTT
j_call: TRBJ2-3; d_call: .; v_call: TRBV12-3/TRBV12-4; clone_size: .; cdr3_aa: CASSPRAVGTDTQYF; cdr3_nt: TGTGCCAGCAGTCCCCGAGCCGTCGGCACAGATACGCAGTATTTT
j_call: TRBJ2-3; d_call: TRBD2; v_call: TRBV27; clone_size: .; cdr3_aa: CASSAIGTSGSVSTDTQYF; cdr3_nt: TGTGCCAGCAGTGCAATTGGGACTAGCGGGAGTGTAAGCACAGATACGCAGTATTTT